The entry that follows covers one T cell receptor (beta chain) sequence. Germline CDR1 reads LNHNV; CDR2 reads YYDKDF (reference sequence). The CDR3 totals 12 residues. V lost 4 bases and J lost 3, with 7 bases in between. The source of the sample is a study of cytomegalovirus exposure and HLA in healthy donors. PCR employed 60 Vbeta and 13 Jbeta primers. Data came from immunoSEQ multiplex PCR; TCRdb stores just in-frame clones and leaves some out. This table holds 65,000 to 75,000 clones, 60% to 75% found once. This rearrangement joins TRBV15 to TRBJ2-7; possibly TRBD2 for D (5 bases). The sequenced sample was PBMCs. This receptor was taken from a woman in her sixties or seventies in good health and CMV-seropositive. The CDR3 loop is CATSTSHYEQYF. DNA of the CDR3: TGTGCCACCAGCACTAGCCACTACGAGCAGTACTTC.